The present T cell receptor (beta chain) was sequenced within a study of T cells in Graves' hyperthyroidism and ophthalmopathy. Researchers amplified the TCR beta CDR3 regions from RNA transcripts. The HTBI primer set drove a first-round RT-PCR of the TCR CDR3. MiXCR, applied by TCRdb to the multiplex PCR reads, yields one record per CDR3 protein. The sample includes under 350,000 distinct CDR3 sequences, about a sixth of them seen just once. Points from the study as a whole: Before onset, ophthalmopathy was predicted by the model a median around 6.5 months earlier.

With duration under 3 months, ophthalmopathy was active: Clinical Activity Score at least 3, NOSPECS at least 4. A patient was excluded if there was uncontrolled infection, other autoimmune disease, pregnancy or lactation. This clonotype was detected ten times or more. Its antigen remains unidentified. This CDR3 is built from 15 residues. Germline-derived CDR1 and CDR2 are SGHTA and FQGNSA. Trimming took off 4 bases at V and 0 bases at J, with 12 bases between the two ends. Specimen: blood. This sequence was found in a woman aged 55 to 70 with Graves' ophthalmopathy. The V gene is TRBV7-2, the J gene TRBJ2-5; D not certain. This chain's CDR3 is CASSSKVRNQETQYF. In nucleotides, the CDR3 is TGTGCCAGCAGCTCAAAGGTGCGGAACCAAGAGACCCAGTACTTC.